Below, 4 T cell receptor beta chains from the same sample are listed, as sequenced in a study of blood T cell repertoires in COVID-19 (dated by TCRdb to the early 2020s). Libraries were made using the immunoSEQ multiplex PCR assay. TCRdb took over this immuneACCESS table, retaining in-frame rearrangements with V and J assigned. Such tables are incomplete; in checked studies, under half of the missing clones stem from an unresolved V gene, and the remainder is unexplained. The sample profile shows 85,000 to 120,000 clones; 65% to 75% of them were found once. More than 0.8% of the sample is in the top ten clones. The sample was peripheral blood. The receptors originated from a human donor with acute or convalescent COVID-19. The donor label of this sample is uncertain.

In DNA form, the CDR3 reads TGTGCCTGGAATGGGGACAGCCGAAACTATGGCTACACCTTC. Translated, it gives CAWNGDSRNYGYTF. This chain connects TRBV30 to TRBJ1-2; 7 nucleotides align to TRBD1. Germline trimming cut 4 bases from V and 2 bases from J; bases unmatched to any gene: 7. The CDR3 runs to 14 residues. Germline assignment: CDR1 GTSNPN and CDR2 SVGIG (reference sequence).

The V gene is TRBV3-1 (or the pseudogene TRBV3-2), the J gene TRBJ1-1; TRBD1 agrees at 8 bases. V gave up 2 bases and J gave up 4 bases; unmatched junction bases: 3. Germline loops: CDR1 LGHDT, CDR2 YNNKEL (reference sequence). CDR3 length: 14 amino acids. CDR3 bases: TGTGCCAGCAGCCAATCAGACAGGGGCACTGAAGCTTTCTTT. It codes for CASSQSDRGTEAFF.

This clone appeared a few times. This sequence joins TRBV5-1 and TRBJ2-7; TRBD1 matches at 9 bases. V shed 5 bases, J shed 1 base, and the junction held 4 bases outside the gene matches. Germline-derived CDR1 and CDR2 are SGHRS and YFSETQ. The CDR3 has 14 amino acids. CDR3 protein: CASSEGTGSYEQYV. The CDR3 nucleotides are TGCGCCAGCAGTGAGGGGACAGGGTCCTACGAGCAGTACGTC.

In this sample, this clone turned up once. Relative to the germline gene, one junction end is altered; a read error may explain this. Other DNA sequences within the sample encode an identical CDR3. The V call is TRBV11-3, the J call TRBJ2-2; D gene uncertain. Germline V lookup: CDR1 SGHNT, CDR2 YENEEA. The CDR3 has 15 amino acids. The CDR3: CASSLSVANTGELFF. The CDR3 bases are TGCGCCAGCAGCTTAAGCGTCGCGAACACCGGGGAGCTGTTTTTT.